The rows below give T cell receptor beta chains drawn from one sample of a study of CD8 T cells in Susac syndrome. Each CDR3 protein is one row after TCRdb ran MiXCR on the immunoSEQ multiplex PCR reads. The data hold about 140,000 distinct CDR3 sequences, with 95% observed a single time. Source material: CD4+ T cells from PBMCs. These receptor sequences come from a human donor with Susac syndrome. The CDR3 runs from the conserved cysteine through the conserved F or W. The D gene is left open where the match is weak. Some rows mark clone size as missing; the rest say once, few, many or name a class of expanded clone.

clone_size,j_call,d_call,v_call,cdr3_nt,cdr3_aa
-,TRBJ1-6,-,TRBV4-1,TGCGCCAGCAGCCCCGCCTGGGGGAATTCACCCCTCCACTTT,CASSPAWGNSPLHF
-,TRBJ2-1,-,TRBV12-3/TRBV12-4,TGTGCCAGCAGTTTAGGCCAGAGCTCCTACAATGAGCAGTTCTTC,CASSLGQSSYNEQFF
-,TRBJ2-3,-,TRBV7-2,TGTGCCAGCTCCTCCCTCCGCACAGATACGCAGTATTTT,CASSSLRTDTQYF
-,TRBJ1-2,-,TRBV18,TGTGCCAGCTCACCTGAAGTTAACTATGGCTACACCTTC,CASSPEVNYGYTF
-,TRBJ1-5,-,TRBV20-1,TGCAGTGCCCAGAAGGCTGGACCCCAGCATTTT,CSAQKAGPQHF
-,TRBJ2-3,TRBD2,TRBV7-2,TGTGCCAGCAAAGTCGGGAGGACTTACACAGATACGCAGTATTTT,CASKVGRTYTDTQYF
-,TRBJ2-3,TRBD1,TRBV20-1,TGCAGTGCTAGAGATCGGACAGGGGGTGATACGCAGTATTTT,CSARDRTGGDTQYF
-,TRBJ1-2,TRBD1,TRBV4-1,TGCGCCAGCCGTACCCCGGGACAGACCCTCTATGGCTACACCTTC,CASRTPGQTLYGYTF
few,TRBJ1-1,-,TRBV19,TGTGCCAGTAGTTTCACGAACACTGAAGCTTTCTTT,CASSFTNTEAFF
-,TRBJ1-2,-,TRBV5-4,TGTGCCAGCAGCTCGGATACTGGCTACACCTTC,CASSSDTGYTF
-,TRBJ1-1,TRBD1,TRBV30,TGTGCCTGTCCACGGGGGGACAGGGGGCTTAGCACTGAAGCTTTCTTT,CACPRGDRGLSTEAFF
-,TRBJ1-1,-,TRBV5-1,TGCGCCAGCAGATTGGATTGGGGGAACACTGAAGCTTTCTTT,CASRLDWGNTEAFF
-,TRBJ2-7,-,TRBV10-3,TGTGCCATCAGTGAGTCGGGCTACGAGCAGTACTTC,CAISESGYEQYF
-,TRBJ2-1,-,TRBV7-6,TGTGCCAGCAGCTTAACGGCGACCAACAATGAGCAGTTCTTC,CASSLTATNNEQFF
-,TRBJ2-2,TRBD2,TRBV9,TGTGCCAGCAGCTCCCCGACTAGCGGATACACCGGGGAGCTGTTTTTT,CASSSPTSGYTGELFF
-,TRBJ2-6,-,TRBV7-2,TGTGCCAGCAGCCCGCCCGGCTCTGGGGCCAACGTCCTGACTTTC,CASSPPGSGANVLTF
-,TRBJ2-7,-,TRBV15,TGTGCCACCAGCGAACCCTACGAGCAGTACTTC,CATSEPYEQYF
-,TRBJ2-1,-,TRBV10-3,TGTGCCATTGCGCAGGGGTCGGGTCCCTACAATGAGCAGTTCTTC,CAIAQGSGPYNEQFF
few,TRBJ2-7,-,TRBV30,TGTGCCTGGAGTACCCCACTGGGACAGCAGTACTTC,CAWSTPLGQQYF
-,TRBJ1-2,-,TRBV28,TGTGCCAGCAGATTTACAGGGATGACTCGTAGCTACACCTTC,CASRFTGMTRSYTF
-,TRBJ1-1,-,TRBV5-1,TGCGCCAGCAGCTTTAAGGGGTTGGGCACTGAAGCTTTCTTT,CASSFKGLGTEAFF
-,TRBJ2-3,-,TRBV6-2/TRBV6-3,TGTGCCAGCAGTGAAACCGGGACACCACTCCCCTATTTT,CASSETGTPLPYF
-,TRBJ1-3,-,TRBV7-2,TGTGCCAGCAGCCCGAGACAGTGGACCATATATTTT,CASSPRQWTIYF
-,TRBJ1-2,TRBD1,TRBV20-1,TGCAGTGCTAGTCCAGGGGGCTGGTACTATGGCTACACCTTC,CSASPGGWYYGYTF
once,TRBJ2-7,TRBD1,TRBV25-1,TGTGCCAGTTCGCAGGGGGCGGTCAACGAGCAGTACTTC,CASSQGAVNEQYF
-,TRBJ2-3,TRBD2,TRBV29-1,TGCAGCGTTGCCGTGGGGGGGGTCGCAGATACGCAGTATTTT,CSVAVGGVADTQYF
-,TRBJ1-1,-,TRBV29-1,TGCAGCGTTGTAGTGCAGATGAACACTGAAGCTTTCTTT,CSVVVQMNTEAFF
-,TRBJ1-2,-,TRBV5-4,TGTGCCAGCAGCTTGGCCACGGCAGGGGACTATGGCTACACCTTC,CASSLATAGDYGYTF
-,TRBJ2-7,-,TRBV28,TGTGCCAGCAGCCCCCCGGGATTCTACGAGCAGTACTTC,CASSPPGFYEQYF
-,TRBJ2-7,TRBD2,TRBV12-3/TRBV12-4,TGTGCCAGCAGTTTTAGCGGGGGCTACGAGCAGTACTTC,CASSFSGGYEQYF
-,TRBJ2-7,-,TRBV20-1,TGCAGTGCTAGACGATCGGACGAGCTCTACGAGCAGTACTTC,CSARRSDELYEQYF
-,TRBJ2-1,TRBD1,TRBV7-3,TGTGCCAGCAGCTTAAACACAGGGGTATACAATGAGCAGTTCTTC,CASSLNTGVYNEQFF
-,TRBJ2-5,TRBD2,TRBV20-1,TGCAGTGCTGATCAACGACTAGCGGCTCAAGAGACCCAGTACTTC,CSADQRLAAQETQYF
-,TRBJ2-3,TRBD1,TRBV20-1,TGCAGTGCTAGTGGAATACAGGGGGCCGGGGCAGATACGCAGTATTTT,CSASGIQGAGADTQYF
-,TRBJ2-3,-,TRBV6-5,TGTGCCAGCAAGGGAAGCCGAAACACAGATACGCAGTATTTT,CASKGSRNTDTQYF
-,TRBJ2-3,TRBD1,TRBV4-2,TGTGCCAGCAGGCGAACCGGGACAGGGCCAGATACGCAGTATTTT,CASRRTGTGPDTQYF
-,TRBJ2-7,TRBD2,TRBV30,TGTGCCTGGAGCGGAATGAGCGGGGCCGACTACGAGCAGTACTTC,CAWSGMSGADYEQYF
-,TRBJ2-3,-,TRBV5-1,TGCGCCAGCAGCTTGGCCCAGACACACCTCACAGATACGCAGTATTTT,CASSLAQTHLTDTQYF
-,TRBJ2-7,TRBD2,TRBV2,TGTGCCAGCACCCTAGCGGGAGGATACGAGCAGTACTTC,CASTLAGGYEQYF
once,TRBJ2-5,-,TRBV7-3,TGTGCCAGCAGCTTAGGTAGCAGGGAGACCCAGTACTTC,CASSLGSRETQYF
-,TRBJ1-1,-,TRBV12-3/TRBV12-4,TGTGCCAGCACCGAGGACTTAGGCACTGAAGCTTTCTTT,CASTEDLGTEAFF
-,TRBJ1-1,-,TRBV12-3/TRBV12-4,TGTGCCAGCAGTTCGAGCAGGGGGAACACTGAAGCTTTCTTT,CASSSSRGNTEAFF
-,TRBJ2-3,-,TRBV12-3/TRBV12-4,TGTGCCAGCAGTTTAAGCTCGCGGGGGCGTGCAGATACGCAGTATTTT,CASSLSSRGRADTQYF
-,TRBJ2-1,-,TRBV3-1,TGTGCCAGCAGCCAAAGGGGGGCCAACGGTGAGCAGTTCTTC,CASSQRGANGEQFF
-,TRBJ2-1,TRBD2,TRBV24-1,TGTGCCAGTGCAACCGGGACTAGCGGGATCAGCTCCTACAATGAGCAGTTCTTC,CASATGTSGISSYNEQFF
-,TRBJ1-5,-,TRBV30,TGTGCCTGGAGTGTGACGGGAGACCAGCCCCAGCATTTT,CAWSVTGDQPQHF
-,TRBJ2-5,-,TRBV15,TGTGCCACCAGCAGAGGCGGGCGGGGAGTGGAGACCCAGTACTTC,CATSRGGRGVETQYF
-,TRBJ1-5,TRBD1,TRBV4-1,TGCGCCAGCAGCCATCCCGGGACAGGGACCAATCAGCCCCAGCATTTT,CASSHPGTGTNQPQHF
-,TRBJ2-3,TRBD2,TRBV20-1,TGCAGTGCTGAGGGGGGACTAGCGGGAGGGAGCACAGATACGCAGTATTTT,CSAEGGLAGGSTDTQYF
-,TRBJ2-2,-,TRBV9,TGTGCCAGCAGCGTAGCCCCCGGGGGGCTAAGCACCGGGGAGCTGTTTTTT,CASSVAPGGLSTGELFF
-,TRBJ2-7,TRBD2,TRBV7-2,TGTGCCAGCAGCTTAGCTAGCGGGAGCACCCGGGTCGAGCAGTACTTC,CASSLASGSTRVEQYF
-,TRBJ2-1,-,TRBV4-2,TGTGCCAGCAGCCAAGATAGTGGGACTCGAAACTCCTACAATGAGCAGTTCTTC,CASSQDSGTRNSYNEQFF
-,TRBJ2-5,-,TRBV29-1,TGCAGCGGTACAGGGTTCCAAGAGACCCAGTACTTC,CSGTGFQETQYF
-,TRBJ2-7,-,TRBV30,TGTGCCTGGAGGGTGGACACCCGTTACGAGCAGTACTTC,CAWRVDTRYEQYF